This T cell receptor beta chain emerged from a study of graft-versus-host responses after intestinal transplantation. In the study overall: Among the recipients, transplants were multivisceral, liver-intestinal, or isolated intestinal. All recipients were given anti-thymocyte globulin induction, and tacrolimus and steroids were then administered for roughly 3 years.

About this clone itself: What it binds is not known.

Clones were read by immunoSEQ multiplex PCR, and TCRdb kept only the in-frame ones, dropping some. The sample carries some 45,000 clones, about 95% recorded once. V lost 10 bases to trimming and J lost 5 bases, with 17 bases between them. This CDR3 comprises 14 residues. The V gene's germline CDR1 is SNHLY and CDR2 FYNNEI. Findings and limits, study-wide: Among recipient marrow samples, GvH clones were found; some appeared first in ileum or blood. Early HvG declines after transplant were associated with peak circulating GvH clone levels.

The starting material was PBMCs, obtained 330 to 350 days after intestinal transplant. The V call is TRBV2, the J call TRBJ2-2; D remains ambiguous. The TCR originated in a human patient who received an intestinal transplant, so some T cells may come from the graft donor. The DNA for the CDR3 is TGTGCCACCAGACCCCGGATCGGGACCGGGGAGCTGTTTTTT. Amino acids: CATRPRIGTGELFF.